This is a list of T cell receptor beta chains from one sample in a study of blood T cell repertoires in COVID-19. Profiled with immunoSEQ multiplex PCR; TCRdb holds only in-frame clones, not every one. The repertoire holds roughly 170,000 clones, with about 86% as singletons. Specimen: peripheral blood. The receptors stem from a man aged 65 to 85 with active or convalescent COVID-19. CDR3s include the opening cysteine and the closing phenylalanine or tryptophan. The D gene is left open where the match is weak. Only part of the rows carry a size: once, few, many, or a class if the clone is expanded.

V,J,D,size,DNA,CDR3
TRBV5-1,TRBJ1-1,-,-,TGCGCCAGCAGCTTGGGGCCTAGGGAGGAGAACACTGAAGCTTTCTTT,CASSLGPREENTEAFF
TRBV9,TRBJ2-2,-,once,TGTGCCAGCAGCGGGGGCTACCAGAGCGCCGGGGAGCTGTTTTTT,CASSGGYQSAGELFF
TRBV5-4,TRBJ2-7,-,-,TGTGCCAGCAGCCCCGGAGGGGAAAAAAACTACGAGCAGTACTTC,CASSPGGEKNYEQYF
TRBV29-1,TRBJ2-7,-,-,TGCAGCGTTCGGGGTTGGGGATATCGCGACGAGCAGTACTTC,CSVRGWGYRDEQYF
TRBV12-5,TRBJ1-5,-,-,TGTGCTAGCCAGCAGGGTGGTCAGCCCCAGCATTTT,CASQQGGQPQHF
TRBV6-5,TRBJ2-6,TRBD1,-,TGTGCCAGCGGCGGGACAGGGGTCGGGGCCAACGTCCTGACTTTC,CASGGTGVGANVLTF
TRBV5-4,TRBJ1-2,TRBD1,-,TGTGCCAGCAGCTTAGGGCCCCCAACAGGGGACTATGGCTACACCTTC,CASSLGPPTGDYGYTF
TRBV5-4,TRBJ2-1,-,-,TGTGCCAGCAAGCGGATGGTCGGAGACTACAATGAGCAGTTCTTC,CASKRMVGDYNEQFF
TRBV7-8,TRBJ1-3,TRBD1,-,TGTGCCAGCAGCCGTATACCAGGGGGCGTTGGAAACACCATATATTTT,CASSRIPGGVGNTIYF
TRBV27,TRBJ1-6,-,-,TGTGCCAGCAGTTTACAAGGCGGGGCCCTCCACTTT,CASSLQGGALHF
TRBV28,TRBJ2-5,-,-,TGTGCCAGCAAGGCAGCCGGGGGGACCCAGTACTTC,CASKAAGGTQYF
TRBV6-5,TRBJ1-6,-,-,TGTGCCAGCAGTTACGAGCAGGGGAGTTCACCCCTCCACTTT,CASSYEQGSSPLHF
TRBV30,TRBJ2-6,-,-,TGTGCCTGGAGTACAGGGCTCTCAGCTGGGGCCAACGTCCTGACTTTC,CAWSTGLSAGANVLTF
TRBV5-6,TRBJ2-1,-,-,TGTGCCAGCAGACAGGGTTGGGGCTCCTACAATGAGCAGTTCTTC,CASRQGWGSYNEQFF
TRBV25-1,TRBJ2-3,TRBD2,few,TGTGCCAGCAACCAGGGACTAGCTAGCACAGATACGCAGTATTTT,CASNQGLASTDTQYF
TRBV6-5,TRBJ2-2,-,once,TGTGCCAGCGAACCTAGATCGAACACCGGGGAGCTGTTTTTT,CASEPRSNTGELFF
TRBV28,TRBJ1-5,-,-,TGTGCCAGCAATCCCCTGGGCAGAAATCAGCCCCAGCATTTT,CASNPLGRNQPQHF
TRBV4-1,TRBJ1-4,TRBD1,once,TGCGCCAGCAGCCTGACAGGGGATGAAAAACTGTTTTTT,CASSLTGDEKLFF
TRBV6-2/TRBV6-3,TRBJ1-1,TRBD1,-,TGTGCCAGCAGTCGATACAGGGGCGCTGAAGCTTTCTTT,CASSRYRGAEAFF
TRBV5-4,TRBJ2-1,TRBD1,-,TGTGCCAGCAGCTTTAGACAGGGGGGATACAATGAGCAGTTCTTC,CASSFRQGGYNEQFF
TRBV7-3,TRBJ2-7,TRBD2,-,TGTGCCAGCAGCCTGACTAGCGGTAACTACGAGCAGTACTTC,CASSLTSGNYEQYF
TRBV6-2/TRBV6-3,TRBJ2-7,TRBD2,few,TGTGCCAGCAGTTACATGGGACTAGCGGACTACGAGCAGTACTTC,CASSYMGLADYEQYF
TRBV5-1,TRBJ2-2,TRBD2,-,TGCGCCAGCAGCTTCCTGACGGGAGGTGCCACCGGGGAGCTGTTTTTT,CASSFLTGGATGELFF
TRBV27,TRBJ2-2,TRBD1,-,TGTGCCAGCAGTTCCCCGGACAGGCACACCGGGGAGCTGTTTTTT,CASSSPDRHTGELFF
TRBV7-9,TRBJ2-7,-,-,TGTGCCAGCATCAATTGGGGAGCCTCCTACGAGCAGTACTTC,CASINWGASYEQYF
TRBV12-5,TRBJ2-3,-,-,TGTGCTAGTGGTTTGGTCGGGAGCCTGAATCGCACAGATACGCAGTATTTT,CASGLVGSLNRTDTQYF
TRBV15,TRBJ2-2,-,-,TGTGCCACCCGGGGAGCCAGCGTGAACACCGGGGAGCTGTTTTTT,CATRGASVNTGELFF
TRBV7-2,TRBJ2-2,TRBD1,-,TGTGCCAGCAGCTCCAGGACAGGGAGGTGGACCGGGGAGCTGTTTTTT,CASSSRTGRWTGELFF
TRBV19,TRBJ1-5,TRBD1,-,TGTGCCAGTAGTAGGACAGGCCGCAATCAGCCCCAGCATTTT,CASSRTGRNQPQHF
TRBV7-2,TRBJ2-1,TRBD1,few,TGTGCCAGCAGCTTCGACAGGGGAAGCTATGAGCAGTTCTTC,CASSFDRGSYEQFF
TRBV6-2/TRBV6-3,TRBJ1-5,-,-,TGTGCCAGCAGCCCCGCGGGTCGGGGGGGGAATCAGCCCCAGCATTTT,CASSPAGRGGNQPQHF
TRBV6-1,TRBJ1-3,TRBD1,-,TGTGCCAGCAGTGAAGAAACAGGGGAAAACACCATATATTTT,CASSEETGENTIYF
TRBV12-3/TRBV12-4,TRBJ1-1,-,-,TGTGCCAGCAGTTTACGGGGGACCGCCGAAGCTTTCTTT,CASSLRGTAEAFF
TRBV6-5,TRBJ1-5,-,-,TGTGCCAGCAGTCGGGTCGAGAATCAGCCCCAGCATTTT,CASSRVENQPQHF
TRBV30,TRBJ1-1,-,-,TGTGCCTGGAGTGATCAGTCGAACACTGAAGCTTTCTTT,CAWSDQSNTEAFF
TRBV9,TRBJ2-2,-,-,TGTGCCAGCAGCGTAACAGGTCATTCCGGGGAGCTGTTTTTT,CASSVTGHSGELFF
TRBV3-1/TRBV3-2,TRBJ1-4,TRBD1,few,TGTGCCAGCAGCCTACTAACAGGGGGGTTTGAAAAACTGTTTTTT,CASSLLTGGFEKLFF
TRBV29-1,TRBJ2-1,-,-,TGCAGCGTTGTATTTATTCTAGGCCCCTACAATGAGCAGTTCTTC,CSVVFILGPYNEQFF